This record concerns one T cell receptor beta chain sequence. These data originate in a study of blood T cell repertoires in COVID-19. The table came from immunoSEQ multiplex PCR; TCRdb's copy has only in-frame clones and leaves some out. The table shows tens of thousands of clones, with roughly 89% occurring only once. This CDR3 spans 15 amino acids. V was clipped by 4 bases and J by 6 bases; unmatched bases: 6. Germline CDR1 reads LGHDT; CDR2 reads YNNKEL (reference sequence). V usage is TRBV3-1 (or the pseudogene TRBV3-2) and J usage is TRBJ2-3, with 11 bases that match TRBD2. The receptor was isolated from a middle-aged man with active COVID-19. Sequences were obtained from peripheral blood. Here the CDR3 DNA reads TGTGCCAGCAGCCTACTAGCGGGGGATGGGGATACGCAGTATTTT. Its protein is CASSLLAGDGDTQYF.